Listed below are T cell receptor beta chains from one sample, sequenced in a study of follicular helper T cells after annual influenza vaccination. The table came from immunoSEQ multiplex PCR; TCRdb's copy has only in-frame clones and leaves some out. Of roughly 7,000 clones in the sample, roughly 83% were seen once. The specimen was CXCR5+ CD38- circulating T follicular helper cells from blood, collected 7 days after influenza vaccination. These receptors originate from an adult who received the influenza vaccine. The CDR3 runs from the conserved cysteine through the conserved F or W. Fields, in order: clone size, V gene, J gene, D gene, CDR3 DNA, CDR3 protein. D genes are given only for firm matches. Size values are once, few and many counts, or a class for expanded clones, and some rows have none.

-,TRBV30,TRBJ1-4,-,TGTGCCTGGAGTGCTGAAGGGGGGCGCGGGGAAAAACTGTTTTTT,CAWSAEGGRGEKLFF
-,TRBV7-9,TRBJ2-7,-,TGTGCCAGCTCGGAAGGAGGCGGGCCCTACGAGCAGTACTTC,CASSEGGGPYEQYF
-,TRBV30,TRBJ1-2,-,TGTGCCTGGAGAGGCGGTGAGGGAGTCTATGGCTACACCTTC,CAWRGGEGVYGYTF
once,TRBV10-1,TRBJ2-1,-,TGCGCCAGCAGTGCGGGCAGGGATGAGCAGTTCTTC,CASSAGRDEQFF
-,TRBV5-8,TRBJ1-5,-,TGTGCCAGCAGCTTTTTGGGGGCGTCGGGCAATCAGCCCCAGCATTTT,CASSFLGASGNQPQHF
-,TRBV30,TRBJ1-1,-,TGTGCCTGGACCCTGAGGAGTGAAGCTTTCTTT,CAWTLRSEAFF
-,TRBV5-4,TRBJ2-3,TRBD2,TGTGCCAGCAGCCCTAGCGGGAGAGGGGGTTTCAGCACAGATACGCAGTATTTT,CASSPSGRGGFSTDTQYF
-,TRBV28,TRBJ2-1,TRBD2,TGTGCCAGCCCCCCCCCGGGACTAAGAGCCAATGAGCAGTTCTTC,CASPPPGLRANEQFF
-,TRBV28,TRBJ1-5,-,TGTGCCAGCAGTTTTTTTTTAAATCAGCCCCAGCATTTT,CASSFFLNQPQHF
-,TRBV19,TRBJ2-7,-,TGTGCCAGTAGTATTACCCACAGGAGCTCCTACGAGCAGTACTTC,CASSITHRSSYEQYF
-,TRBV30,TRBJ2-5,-,TGTGCCTGGAGTTCCCAAGAGACCCAGTACTTC,CAWSSQETQYF
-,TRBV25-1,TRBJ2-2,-,TGTGCCAGCAGTGACGGGAGAAGTGTCGCCGGGGAGCTGTTTTTT,CASSDGRSVAGELFF
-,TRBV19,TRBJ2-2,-,TGTGCCAGTACCCAATACGGTGGGGGACAGAACACCGGGGAGCTGTTTTTT,CASTQYGGGQNTGELFF
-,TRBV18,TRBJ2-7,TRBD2,TGTGCCAGCTCACCGGAATCTAGCGGACCCTACGAGCAGTACTTC,CASSPESSGPYEQYF
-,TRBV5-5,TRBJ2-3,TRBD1,TGTGCCAGTGGACAGGGGGAAGATACGCAGTATTTT,CASGQGEDTQYF
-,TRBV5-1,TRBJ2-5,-,TGCGCCAGCAGCTCCGGACGGCCCCAAGAGACCCAGTACTTC,CASSSGRPQETQYF
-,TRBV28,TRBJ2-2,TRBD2,TGTGCCAGCAGTTATATTAGCGGGAGGGCCGGGGAGCTGTTTTTT,CASSYISGRAGELFF